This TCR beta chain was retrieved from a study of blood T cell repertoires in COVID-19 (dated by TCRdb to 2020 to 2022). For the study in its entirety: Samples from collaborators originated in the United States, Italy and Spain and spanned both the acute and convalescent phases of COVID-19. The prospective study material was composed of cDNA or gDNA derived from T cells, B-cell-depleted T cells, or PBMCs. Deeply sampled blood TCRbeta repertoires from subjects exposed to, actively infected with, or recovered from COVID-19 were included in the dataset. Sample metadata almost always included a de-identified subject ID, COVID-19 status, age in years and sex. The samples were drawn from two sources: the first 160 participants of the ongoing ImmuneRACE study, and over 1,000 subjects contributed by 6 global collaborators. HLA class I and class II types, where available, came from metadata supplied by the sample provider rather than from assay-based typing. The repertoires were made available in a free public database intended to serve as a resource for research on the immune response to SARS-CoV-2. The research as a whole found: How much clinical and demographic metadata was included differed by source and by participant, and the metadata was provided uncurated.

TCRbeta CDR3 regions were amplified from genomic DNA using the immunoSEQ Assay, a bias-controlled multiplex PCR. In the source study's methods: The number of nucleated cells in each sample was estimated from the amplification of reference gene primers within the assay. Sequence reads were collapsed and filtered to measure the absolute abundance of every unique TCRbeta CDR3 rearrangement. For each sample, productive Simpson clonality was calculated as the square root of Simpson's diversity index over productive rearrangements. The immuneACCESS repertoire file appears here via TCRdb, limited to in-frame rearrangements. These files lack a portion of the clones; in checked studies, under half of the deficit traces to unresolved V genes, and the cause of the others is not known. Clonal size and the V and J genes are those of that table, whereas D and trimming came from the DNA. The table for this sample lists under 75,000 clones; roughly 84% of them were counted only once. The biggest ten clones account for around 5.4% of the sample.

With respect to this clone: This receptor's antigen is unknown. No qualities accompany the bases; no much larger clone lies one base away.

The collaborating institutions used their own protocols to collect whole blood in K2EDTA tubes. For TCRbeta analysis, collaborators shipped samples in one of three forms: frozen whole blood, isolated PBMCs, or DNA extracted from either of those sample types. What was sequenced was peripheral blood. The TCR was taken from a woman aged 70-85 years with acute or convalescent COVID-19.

Read as DNA, the sequence is TGTGCCAGTAGCAGGGGTCCGGGGTATCCAAGCTACGAGCAGTACTTC. Translated, it gives CASSRGPGYPSYEQYF. The receptor chain draws on TRBV19 and TRBJ2-7, and TRBD1 may be the D gene, going by 6 matching bases. There are 16 amino acids in the CDR3, from cysteine to phenylalanine inclusive. The retained sequence is limited to the CDR3, 48 bases, with the frame set at the first base. The junction carries 21 bases between V and J, which are trimmed by 6 bases and 3 bases respectively. The germline V gene (reference sequence) gives CDR1 as LNHDA and CDR2 as SQIVND. This CDR3, with the reference TRBV19 and TRBJ2-7 proteins standing in past its ends, gives the full variable domain DGGITQSPKYLFRKEGQNVTLSCEQNLNHDAMYWYRQDPGQGLRLIYYSQIVNDFQKGDIAEGYSVSREKKESFPLTVTSAQKNPTAFYLCASSRGPGYPSYEQYFGPGTRLTVT.